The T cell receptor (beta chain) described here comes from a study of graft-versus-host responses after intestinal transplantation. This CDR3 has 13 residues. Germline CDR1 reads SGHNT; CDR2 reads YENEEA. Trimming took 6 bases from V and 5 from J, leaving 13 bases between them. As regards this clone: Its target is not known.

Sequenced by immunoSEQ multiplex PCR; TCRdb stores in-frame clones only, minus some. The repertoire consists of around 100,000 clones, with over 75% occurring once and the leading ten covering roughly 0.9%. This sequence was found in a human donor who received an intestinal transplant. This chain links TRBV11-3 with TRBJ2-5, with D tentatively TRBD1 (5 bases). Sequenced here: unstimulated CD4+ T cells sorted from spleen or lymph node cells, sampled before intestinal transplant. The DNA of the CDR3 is TGTGCCAGCAGTTGGCAGGGCGGTGAGACCCAGTACTTC. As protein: CASSWQGGETQYF.